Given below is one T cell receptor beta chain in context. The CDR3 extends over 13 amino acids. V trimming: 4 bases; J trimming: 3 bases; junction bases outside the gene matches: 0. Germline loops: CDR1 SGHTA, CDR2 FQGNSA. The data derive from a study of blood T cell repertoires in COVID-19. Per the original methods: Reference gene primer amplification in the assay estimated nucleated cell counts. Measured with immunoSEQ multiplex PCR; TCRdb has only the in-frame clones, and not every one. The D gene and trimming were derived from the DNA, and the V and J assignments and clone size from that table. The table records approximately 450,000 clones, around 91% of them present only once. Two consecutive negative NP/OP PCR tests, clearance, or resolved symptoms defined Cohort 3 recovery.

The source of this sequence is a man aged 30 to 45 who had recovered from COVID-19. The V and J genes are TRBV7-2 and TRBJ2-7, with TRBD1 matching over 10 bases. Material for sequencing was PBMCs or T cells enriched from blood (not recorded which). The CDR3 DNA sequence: TGTGCCAGCAGCTGGGACAGGGGCTACGAGCAGTACTTC. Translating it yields CASSWDRGYEQYF. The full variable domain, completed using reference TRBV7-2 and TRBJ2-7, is GAGVSQSPSNKVTEKGKDVELRCDPISGHTALYWYRQSLGQGLEFLIYFQGNSAPDKSGLPSDRFSAERTGGSVSTLTIQRTQQEDSAVYLCASSWDRGYEQYFGPGTRLTVT.